Listed below are T cell receptor beta chains from one sample, sequenced in a study of PD-1 blockade in classical Hodgkin lymphoma. Assay: immunoSEQ multiplex PCR; the TCRdb copy retains only in-frame clones and omits some. Altogether roughly 50,000 clones are present, roughly 89% being singletons, with the ten largest covering roughly 14%. The source was peripheral blood mononuclear cells (PBMCs), collected before the fourth cycle of nivolumab. The receptors were gathered from a human donor with classical Hodgkin lymphoma. CDR3s include the opening cysteine and the closing phenylalanine or tryptophan. Fields, in order: CDR3 protein, CDR3 DNA, V gene, clone size, D gene, J gene. A D gene is named only where the DNA matches it firmly. Rows give clone size only sometimes, using once, few, many, or a class for an expanded clone.

CASSSPSQMETQYF,TGTGCCAGTAGTTCCCCCAGCCAGATGGAGACCCAGTACTTC,TRBV19,.,.,TRBJ2-5
CASSLPLRGELFF,TGCGCCAGCAGCTTGCCTCTCAGGGGGGAGCTGTTTTTT,TRBV5-1,.,.,TRBJ2-2
CASSLVRGKNQPQHF,TGTGCCAGCAGCTTGGTCAGGGGGAAAAATCAGCCCCAGCATTTT,TRBV5-5,.,TRBD1,TRBJ1-5
CASSGPANTETSGNTIYF,TGTGCCAGCAGCGGACCCGCCAACACAGAAACCTCTGGAAACACCATATATTTT,TRBV7-9,.,.,TRBJ1-3
CASSRPATGNYGYTF,TGTGCCAGCAGCCGACCAGCGACAGGGAACTATGGCTACACCTTC,TRBV6-5,.,TRBD1,TRBJ1-2
CASSSTTGLAYEQYF,TGTGCCAGCAGCTCCACAACGGGACTCGCCTACGAGCAGTACTTC,TRBV7-9,.,.,TRBJ2-7
CAISGRDTEAFF,TGTGCCATCAGTGGCCGCGACACTGAAGCTTTCTTT,TRBV10-3,.,.,TRBJ1-1
CASSQLSGSFRDQNEQFF,TGTGCCAGCAGCCAACTTAGCGGGAGCTTTCGAGACCAAAATGAGCAGTTCTTC,TRBV5-6,once,TRBD2,TRBJ2-1
CALLTPNTGELFF,TGTGCCCTGTTGACTCCTAACACCGGGGAGCTGTTTTTT,TRBV15,.,.,TRBJ2-2
CASSNSQGMGPQHF,TGTGCCAGCAGCAACTCTCAGGGGATGGGGCCCCAGCATTTT,TRBV7-2,.,.,TRBJ1-5
CASSLATGHSSYEQYF,TGTGCCAGCAGCTTGGCGACAGGGCACAGCTCCTACGAGCAGTACTTC,TRBV5-8,few,TRBD1,TRBJ2-7
CASREGLAGINEQFF,TGTGCCAGCAGAGAGGGACTAGCGGGAATCAATGAGCAGTTCTTC,TRBV2,.,TRBD2,TRBJ2-1
CASSNPGGTEAFF,TGTGCCAGCAGTAATCCCGGGGGCACTGAAGCTTTCTTT,TRBV27,.,.,TRBJ1-1
CASSPLSSTGYYEQYF,TGTGCCAGCAGCCCCCTAAGCTCCACTGGTTACTACGAGCAGTACTTC,TRBV9,.,.,TRBJ2-7
CASSLSMEEGTQYF,TGTGCCAGCAGCTTAAGTATGGAGGAGGGTACGCAGTATTTT,TRBV7-9,.,.,TRBJ2-3
CASSIGGRTTQYF,TGTGCCAGTAGTATAGGCGGGAGGACGACCCAGTACTTC,TRBV19,.,TRBD2,TRBJ2-5
CASRGAAYEQYF,TGTGCCAGCAGGGGGGCGGCCTACGAGCAGTACTTC,TRBV7-8,few,.,TRBJ2-7
CASSSSQVEQYF,TGTGCCAGCAGCTCTTCCCAGGTCGAGCAGTACTTC,TRBV11-2,.,.,TRBJ2-7
CASRLGAITDTQYF,TGTGCCAGCAGACTTGGGGCGATCACAGATACGCAGTATTTT,TRBV27,.,.,TRBJ2-3
CASSLQGTKPETQYF,TGTGCCAGCAGTTTACAGGGGACGAAACCAGAGACCCAGTACTTC,TRBV7-8,.,TRBD1,TRBJ2-5
CASHWGPTQYF,TGTGCCAGCCACTGGGGACCCACGCAGTATTTT,TRBV27,.,.,TRBJ2-3
CASSPRYSGTQYF,TGTGCCAGCAGCCCACGATATAGCGGGACCCAGTACTTC,TRBV7-9,.,.,TRBJ2-5
CASSLLGSQRNYGYTF,TGCGCCAGCAGCTTGTTAGGGAGTCAACGGAACTATGGCTACACCTTC,TRBV5-1,.,.,TRBJ1-2
CASSDSESYIDTQYF,TGCGCCAGCAGTGATTCGGAGTCCTATATCGATACGCAGTATTTT,TRBV10-1,.,.,TRBJ2-3
CASSQANMGMASGTTQYF,TGCGCCAGCAGCCAAGCCAATATGGGCATGGCTAGCGGGACGACGCAGTATTTT,TRBV4-1,.,TRBD2,TRBJ2-3
CASSYGPGETQYF,TGTGCCAGCAGCTACGGACCGGGGGAGACCCAGTACTTC,TRBV7-3,.,.,TRBJ2-5
CASITGGRADTQYF,TGTGCCAGCATCACCGGAGGGAGGGCAGATACGCAGTATTTT,TRBV28,.,TRBD2,TRBJ2-3
CASSYSSGSTYNEQFF,TGCGCCAGCAGCTACTCTAGCGGGAGCACCTACAATGAGCAGTTCTTC,TRBV5-1,.,TRBD2,TRBJ2-1
CASREGEGNEQFF,TGTGCCTCAAGGGAGGGGGAAGGCAATGAGCAGTTCTTC,TRBV25-1,.,.,TRBJ2-1
CASSFSLIEAFF,TGTGCCAGCAGTTTTTCCTTAATTGAAGCTTTCTTT,TRBV6-1,.,.,TRBJ1-1
CASSTSYEQYF,TGTGCCAGCAGCACATCCTACGAGCAGTACTTC,TRBV28,few,.,TRBJ2-7
CASSFLMNTEAFF,TGTGCCAGCAGCTTCCTCATGAACACTGAAGCTTTCTTT,TRBV11-2,.,.,TRBJ1-1
CASSSIARGGEQYF,TGTGCCAGCAGCTCAATCGCACGGGGTGGCGAGCAGTACTTC,TRBV7-6,.,.,TRBJ2-7
CAISDPSPGLALNEQFF,TGTGCCATCAGTGATCCCTCACCGGGACTAGCGCTGAATGAGCAGTTCTTC,TRBV10-3,.,TRBD2,TRBJ2-1
CASSPQGNTEAFF,TGTGCCAGCTCACCACAGGGAAACACTGAAGCTTTCTTT,TRBV18,.,.,TRBJ1-1
CASSQTSGSIYEQFF,TGTGCCAGCAGCCAAACTAGCGGGAGTATCTATGAGCAGTTCTTC,TRBV7-3,.,TRBD2,TRBJ2-1
CASSEGLAGLNEQFF,TGCGCCAGCAGCGAGGGACTAGCGGGGCTCAATGAGCAGTTCTTC,TRBV5-1,.,TRBD2,TRBJ2-1
CASSSPTGFVREQFF,TGTGCCAGCAGTTCCCCTACAGGGTTTGTGCGCGAGCAGTTCTTC,TRBV6-5,.,.,TRBJ2-1
CSAGGTSLVTEAFF,TGCAGCGCAGGAGGGACCTCTCTTGTCACTGAAGCTTTCTTT,TRBV29-1,once,.,TRBJ1-1
CASSYTGLDQPQHF,TGTGCCAGCAGTTACACGGGTTTAGATCAGCCCCAGCATTTT,TRBV6-5,.,.,TRBJ1-5
CASSPEPGTVYEQYF,TGTGCCAGCAGCCCCGAACCCGGGACAGTCTACGAGCAGTACTTC,TRBV6-5,.,TRBD1,TRBJ2-7
CASSLDRPTREQYF,TGTGCCAGCAGTCTGGACAGGCCGACGCGCGAGCAGTACTTC,TRBV28,.,TRBD1,TRBJ2-7
CSVEDGSYEQYF,TGCAGCGTTGAGGACGGGTCCTACGAGCAGTACTTC,TRBV29-1,once,.,TRBJ2-7
CASSLTGGPEAFF,TGTGCCAGTAGTCTGACAGGGGGTCCTGAAGCTTTCTTT,TRBV19,.,TRBD1,TRBJ1-1
CASKFASAAQETQYF,TGTGCCAGCAAATTTGCGTCGGCAGCTCAAGAGACCCAGTACTTC,TRBV7-6,.,.,TRBJ2-5
CASSGRVRSGNTIYF,TGTGCCAGCAGTGGCAGGGTGCGCTCTGGAAACACCATATATTTT,TRBV6-1,few,.,TRBJ1-3
CASSQDWAQGPYGYTF,TGTGCCAGCAGCCAAGATTGGGCTCAGGGTCCCTATGGCTACACCTTC,TRBV4-2,few,.,TRBJ1-2
CASSLIPGVVEQYF,TGTGCCAGCAGCTTAATTCCAGGGGTGGTCGAGCAGTACTTC,TRBV11-3,.,.,TRBJ2-7
CASSSGLAGPYEQYF,TGCGCCAGCAGCTCCGGACTAGCGGGACCCTACGAGCAGTACTTC,TRBV5-1,.,TRBD2,TRBJ2-7
CASRTTGISTDTQYF,TGTGCCAGTAGGACGACAGGGATTAGCACAGATACGCAGTATTTT,TRBV19,once,TRBD1,TRBJ2-3
CASSVFDGSDTQYF,TGTGCCAGCAGCGTATTTGACGGCTCAGATACGCAGTATTTT,TRBV9,.,.,TRBJ2-3
CASSENSLAGGDEQFF,TGTGCCAGCAGTGAAAACAGTCTAGCGGGAGGGGATGAGCAGTTCTTC,TRBV6-1,.,TRBD2,TRBJ2-1
CSVQSYGYTF,TGCAGCGTACAATCCTATGGCTACACCTTC,TRBV29-1,.,.,TRBJ1-2
CASSQDDRTVALGETQYF,TGCGCCAGCAGCCAAGATGACAGGACAGTAGCCCTGGGGGAGACCCAGTACTTC,TRBV4-1,.,.,TRBJ2-5
CASSRNRGDKTQYF,TGCGCCAGCAGCCGTAACAGGGGAGATAAGACCCAGTACTTC,TRBV5-1,once,TRBD1,TRBJ2-5
CASSFLAGTDTQYF,TGTGCCAGCAGTTTCCTAGCGGGAACAGATACGCAGTATTTT,TRBV28,few,TRBD2,TRBJ2-3
CASNRAGAYNEQFF,TGTGCCAGCAATAGAGCGGGGGCCTACAATGAGCAGTTCTTC,TRBV6-6,.,TRBD2,TRBJ2-1